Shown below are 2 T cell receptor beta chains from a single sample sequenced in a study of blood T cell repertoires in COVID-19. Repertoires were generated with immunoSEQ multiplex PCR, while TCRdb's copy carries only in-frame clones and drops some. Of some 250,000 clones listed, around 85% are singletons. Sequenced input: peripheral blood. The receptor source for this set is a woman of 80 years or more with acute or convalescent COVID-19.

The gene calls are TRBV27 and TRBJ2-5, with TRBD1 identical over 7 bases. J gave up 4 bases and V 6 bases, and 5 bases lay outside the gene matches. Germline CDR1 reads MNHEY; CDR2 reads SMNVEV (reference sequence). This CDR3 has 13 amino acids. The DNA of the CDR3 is TGTGCCAGCAGGAGAACAGGGGCAGAGACCCAGTACTTC. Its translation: CASRRTGAETQYF.

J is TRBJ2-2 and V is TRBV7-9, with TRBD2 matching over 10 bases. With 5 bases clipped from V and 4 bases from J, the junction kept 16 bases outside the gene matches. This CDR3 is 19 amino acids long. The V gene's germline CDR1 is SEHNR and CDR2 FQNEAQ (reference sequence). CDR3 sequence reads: CASSTPREASGRFTGELFF. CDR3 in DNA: TGTGCCAGCAGCACGCCCAGAGAGGCTAGCGGGAGATTCACCGGGGAGCTGTTTTTT. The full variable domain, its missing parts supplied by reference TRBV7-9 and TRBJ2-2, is DTGVSQNPRHKITKRGQNVTFRCDPISEHNRLYWYRQTLGQGPEFLTYFQNEAQLEKSRLLSDRFSAERPKGSFSTLEIQRTEQGDSAMYLCASSTPREASGRFTGELFFGEGSRLTVL.